Below, 14 T cell receptor beta chains from the same sample are listed, as sequenced in a study of T-cell reconstitution after alpha-beta-depleted transplantation in children. TCRbeta library preparation incorporated unique molecular identifiers. TCRdb independently ran MiXCR on the PCR reads; one entry per CDR3 protein. The data show around 700,000 distinct CDR3 sequences, with under 15% seen just once and 0.65% to 0.9% held by the top ten. The sequenced sample was PBMCs, obtained before TCRalphabeta/CD19-depleted stem cell transplant. Receptor source: a girl aged 2 to 9 with congenital amegakaryocytic thrombocytopenia, due to receive a stem cell transplant.

This clonotype was recorded at least ten times. The chain is built from TRBV5-6 and TRBJ2-3, with TRBD2 identical over 7 bases. There are 13 residues in the CDR3. Germline-derived CDR1 and CDR2 are SGHDT and YYEEEE. J was trimmed by 4 bases and V by 7 bases; bases with no gene match: 6. CDR3 region: CASHLAGADTQYF. The CDR3 region has the DNA TGTGCCAGCCATTTGGCGGGAGCAGATACGCAGTATTTT.

In this sample, this clonotype turned up many times. The V call is TRBV4-2, the J call TRBJ2-1; TRBD1 matches at 7 bases. V lost 3 bases to trimming and J lost 4 bases; unmatched junction nucleotides: 12. CDR1 LGHNA and CDR2 YNFKEQ come from the germline V gene. The length of the CDR3 is 17 residues. CDR3 bases: TGTGCCAGCAGCCACCCATCCGGGACAGAAAGTTACAATGAGCAGTTCTTC. It translates to CASSHPSGTESYNEQFF.

The chain recombines TRBV5-1 with TRBJ1-2; D gene ambiguous. V shed 0 bases and J shed 7 bases, with 10 bases lying between them. The CDR3 sequence is 13 residues long. The V gene's germline CDR1 is SGHRS and CDR2 YFSETQ. CDR3 nucleotides: TGCGCCAGCAGCTTGGGGCGCGATGGTGGCTACACCTTC. Amino acids: CASSLGRDGGYTF.

J is TRBJ2-3 and V is TRBV20-1, with 9 bases identical to TRBD2. CDR1 is DFQATT, CDR2 SNEGSKA, per germline (reference sequence). J gave up 4 bases and V 4 bases, and 15 bases lay outside the gene matches. The CDR3 has 17 amino acids. The chain's CDR3 is CSAKDSGSGFWADTQYF. Here the CDR3 DNA reads TGCAGTGCTAAGGATAGCGGGAGTGGATTTTGGGCAGATACGCAGTATTTT.

V and J are TRBV29-1 and TRBJ1-1; maybe TRBD1 (6 bases). Germline V gives CDR1 SQVTM, CDR2 ANQGSEA. V was clipped by 6 bases and J by 6 bases, with 17 bases between them. The CDR3 length is 13 residues. Here the CDR3 DNA reads TGCAGCGTGATCCGGGACACTAGGGCTGAAGCTTTCTTT. Its translation is CSVIRDTRAEAFF.

This clonotype was found a few times. This chain uses TRBV5-1 with TRBJ2-5; 12 nucleotides line up with TRBD2. The CDR3 sequence is 18 residues long. Germline V lookup: CDR1 SGHRS, CDR2 YFSETQ. After removal of 1 base from V and 4 bases from J, the junction contained 11 bases not matched to a gene. As DNA, the CDR3 is TGCGCCAGCAGCTTGTCGACTAGCGGGAGAAACTTTGTAGAGACCCAGTACTTC. This codes for CASSLSTSGRNFVETQYF. Full variable domain (rest looked up from reference TRBV5-1 and TRBJ2-5): KAGVTQTPRYLIKTRGQQVTLSCSPISGHRSVSWYQQTPGQGLQFLFEYFSETQRNKGNFPGRFSGRQFSNSRSEMNVSTLELGDSALYLCASSLSTSGRNFVETQYFGPGTRLLVL.

The J gene is TRBJ1-1, the V gene TRBV4-2; D remains ambiguous. Trimming removed 3 bases at V and 1 base at J, with 15 bases between. The CDR3 is made up of 16 amino acids. The V gene's germline CDR1 is LGHNA and CDR2 YNFKEQ. The CDR3 is CASSQTIGSTNTEAFF. The CDR3 DNA reads TGTGCCAGCAGCCAGACGATTGGTTCAACGAACACTGAAGCTTTCTTT.

The chain recombines TRBV27 with TRBJ1-2, with D tentatively TRBD1 (6 bases). Between the trimmed V and J ends, which lost 5 bases and 4 bases, there was a span of 14 bases. This CDR3 is built from 14 residues. Germline lookup yields CDR1 MNHEY and CDR2 SMNVEV (reference sequence). CDR3 DNA: TGTGCCAGCAGTCCCGGAGGACAGAGCTATGGCTACACCTTC. Translating gives CASSPGGQSYGYTF.

This clonotype was counted at least ten times. The junction and the germline gene differ at one end; a read error may be behind it. The rearrangement uses TRBV5-1 and TRBJ2-5; TRBD2 agrees at 9 bases. CDR3 length: 14 residues. Germline CDR1 reads SGHRS; CDR2 reads YFSETQ. The CDR3 here is CASSLAGFQETQYF. For the CDR3, the DNA is TGTGCCAGCAGCCTAGCGGGATTCCAAGAGACCCAGTACTTC.

This clonotype was seen many times. The CDR3 sequence: CASSLAGQGAWAEAFF. The CDR3 bases are TGTGCCAGCAGCTTGGCCGGACAGGGGGCATGGGCTGAAGCTTTCTTT. The chain carries TRBV5-6 and TRBJ1-1, with 11 bases matching TRBD1. Germline CDR1 reads SGHDT; CDR2 reads YYEEEE. CDR3 size: 16 residues. J gave up 6 bases and V 0 bases, and 7 bases lay outside the gene matches.

The V call is TRBV29-1, the J call TRBJ1-2; no reliable D call. Germline values: CDR1 SQVTM, CDR2 ANQGSEA. The CDR3 is 13 residues long. The V end lost 5 bases, the J end lost 4 bases, and 14 bases lay between the germline ends. The CDR3 DNA is TGCAGCGTTCCCACCCAGGAATTCTATGGCTACACCTTC. The encoded protein is CSVPTQEFYGYTF.

In its sample, this clonotype was seen many times. The chain uses TRBV30 and TRBJ2-1; D is perhaps TRBD1 (5 bases). The V gene lost 6 bases and the J gene lost 6 bases, with 18 bases spanning the gap. Germline V gene data show CDR1 as GTSNPN and CDR2 as SVGIG (reference sequence). The CDR3 has 14 residues. In DNA, the CDR3 is TGTGCCTGCGAGGCCCACAGGAGCCTCAATGAGCAGTTCTTC. Encoded protein: CACEAHRSLNEQFF.

There are many counts of this clonotype. The chain joins TRBV7-9 to TRBJ2-5; maybe TRBD1 (6 bases). The CDR3 sequence is 17 residues long. Trimming removed 7 bases at V and 0 bases at J, with 21 bases between. Germline CDR1 is SEHNR and CDR2 is FQNEAQ (reference sequence). Here the CDR3 reads CASTSLQGTPYQETQYF. The CDR3 DNA reads TGTGCCAGCACCTCACTACAGGGAACCCCGTACCAAGAGACCCAGTACTTC.

This clonotype was counted between two and nine times. The chain carries TRBV7-9 and TRBJ2-7; D not resolved. The CDR3 extends over 14 amino acids. V shed 1 base and J shed 5 bases, with 12 bases lying between them. Germline V gene data show CDR1 as SEHNR and CDR2 as FQNEAQ (reference sequence). CDR3 DNA: TGTGCCAGCAGCTTAGTCAACCTCGCCCACGAGCAGTACTTC. Protein sequence: CASSLVNLAHEQYF.